These 26 T cell receptor beta chains share one sample of origin, sequenced in a study of PD-L1 blockade in urothelial cancer. Assay: immunoSEQ multiplex PCR; the TCRdb copy retains only in-frame clones and omits some. Here the sample spans about 84,000 clones, more than 85% being singletons. The sample in question was PBMCs, obtained around atezolizumab (anti-PD-L1) treatment. The receptor set was obtained from a man aged 55 to 70 with urothelial cancer.

V usage is TRBV2 and J usage is TRBJ2-1, with 12 bases fitting TRBD2. The V and J ends lost 8 bases and 15 bases, in that order; junction bases with no gene match: 17. Germline V gene data show CDR1 as SNHLY and CDR2 as FYNNEI. The CDR3 has 15 residues. CDR3 DNA sequence: TGTGCCAGCGATGGGGCTAGCGGGGGGGCCGGCCGTCGGTTCTTC. As protein: CASDGASGGAGRRFF. The variable domain in full, with the rest retrieved from reference TRBV2 and TRBJ2-1, is EPEVTQTPSHQVTQMGQEVILRCVPISNHLYFYWYRQILGQKVEFLVSFYNNEISEKSEIFDDQFSVERPDGSNFTLKIRSTKLEDSAMYFCASDGASGGAGRRFFGPGTRLTVL.

The V and J genes are TRBV7-2 and TRBJ2-1, with 13 bases lining up with TRBD2. Germline V lookup: CDR1 SGHTA, CDR2 FQGNSA. The CDR3 is made up of 14 amino acids. After removal of 1 base from V and 15 bases from J, the junction contained 6 bases not matched to a gene. As DNA, the CDR3 is TGTGCCAGCAGCTTAGGGACTAGCGGGAGTAGGATGTTCTTC. It yields the protein CASSLGTSGSRMFF.

This clone is a singleton in its sample. The chain joins TRBV28 to TRBJ2-1; tentative D call: TRBD2 (6 bases). The germline V gene encodes CDR1 MDHEN and CDR2 SYDVKM. CDR3 length: 13 residues. The CDR3 here is CATQTSFVTEQFF. Written as DNA, the CDR3 is TGTGCAACCCAGACTAGTTTTGTGACTGAGCAGTTCTTC.

V is TRBV30 and J is TRBJ2-6; D gene ambiguous. Germline loops: CDR1 GTSNPN, CDR2 SVGIG (reference sequence). CDR3 length: 15 amino acids. DNA of the CDR3: TGTGCGCAAAGATCGGGTAGCTCTGGGGCCAACGTCCTGACTTTC. Protein sequence: CAQRSGSSGANVLTF.

The J gene is TRBJ2-1, the V gene TRBV4-2; TRBD2 aligns across 8 bases. The V gene's germline CDR1 is LGHNA and CDR2 YNFKEQ. The V and J ends lost 0 bases and 3 bases, in that order; junction bases with no gene match: 4. The CDR3 has 16 amino acids. The CDR3 nucleotides read TGTGCCAGCAGCCAAGATTCCAGCGGGAGCTACAATGAGCAGTTCTTC. The encoded protein is CASSQDSSGSYNEQFF.

This chain uses TRBV6-5 with TRBJ2-1; 8 bases match TRBD2. V gave up 8 bases and J gave up 2 bases; unmatched junction bases: 5. CDR3 size: 14 residues. Germline lookup yields CDR1 MNHEY and CDR2 SVGAGI. CDR3: CASQSGGPYNEQFF. The CDR3 DNA reads as TGTGCCAGCCAAAGCGGGGGTCCCTACAATGAGCAGTTCTTC.

The chain recombines TRBV18 with TRBJ2-2, with 12 bases aligning to TRBD2. The CDR3 spans 16 residues. Germline V CDR1 and CDR2: KGHSH, LQKENI. The ends lost 3 bases at V and 5 bases at J; junction bases unmatched: 4. The CDR3 loop is CASSPGLAGRTGELFF. The CDR3 DNA follows: TGTGCCAGCTCACCCGGACTAGCGGGACGAACCGGGGAGCTGTTTTTT.

The J gene is TRBJ2-7, the V gene TRBV11-1; TRBD2 matches at 8 bases. This CDR3 comprises 15 residues. J gave up 0 bases and V 4 bases, and 5 bases lay outside the gene matches. CDR1 and CDR2 (germline): SGHAT, FQDESV (reference sequence). CDR3 amino acids: CASSSLTSVSYEQYF. DNA of the CDR3: TGTGCCAGCAGCTCGTTGACTAGCGTCTCCTACGAGCAGTACTTC.

The chain recombines TRBV7-2 with TRBJ1-1; D call uncertain. CDR3 size: 13 residues. The germline CDR1 and CDR2 sequences are SGHTA and FQGNSA. The V end lost 3 bases, the J end lost 2 bases, and 7 bases lay between the germline ends. The CDR3: CASSLVANTEAFF. CDR3 sequence (DNA): TGTGCCAGCAGCTTGGTAGCAAACACTGAAGCTTTCTTT.

The CDR3 loop reads CASRDRGGGMNTEAFF. The CDR3 DNA is TGTGCCAGTAGGGACAGGGGGGGAGGGATGAACACTGAAGCTTTCTTT. The gene calls are TRBV19 and TRBJ1-1, with 10 bases identical to TRBD1. From germline, CDR1 is LNHDA and CDR2 SQIVND (reference sequence). The CDR3 consists of 16 residues. V shed 6 bases and J 0 bases; nucleotides not matched to a gene: 7.

The chain uses TRBV7-2 and TRBJ2-7; D is perhaps TRBD1 (5 bases). The CDR3 contains 13 residues. CDR1 is SGHTA, CDR2 FQGNSA, per germline. The V gene lost 5 bases and the J gene lost 3 bases, with 11 bases spanning the gap. The chain's CDR3 is CASSRAGNYEQYF. In nucleotides, the CDR3 is TGTGCCAGCAGCCGGGCAGGGAACTACGAGCAGTACTTC.

V usage is TRBV7-2 and J usage is TRBJ2-3; a weak D match, TRBD2 (5 bases). CDR1 is SGHTA, CDR2 FQGNSA, per germline. Trimming cost V 1 base and J 3 bases, with 8 bases left between them. There are 14 residues in the CDR3. CDR3 bases: TGTGCCAGCAGCTTAGGGACTTCTACAGATACGCAGTATTTT. The encoded protein is CASSLGTSTDTQYF.

V and J are TRBV6-5 and TRBJ2-7, with 10 bases fitting TRBD2. The ends lost 6 bases at V and 3 bases at J; junction bases unmatched: 8. This CDR3 spans 15 amino acids. Germline values: CDR1 MNHEY, CDR2 SVGAGI. This CDR3 reads CASRLAGGILYEQYF. CDR3 bases: TGTGCCAGCAGATTAGCGGGGGGCATCCTCTACGAGCAGTACTTC.

The chain recombines TRBV10-3 with TRBJ2-1; 8 bases map to TRBD2. The V and J ends lost 0 bases and 8 bases, in that order; junction bases with no gene match: 12. There are 17 residues in the CDR3. The V gene's germline CDR1 is ENHRY and CDR2 SYGVKD. Here the CDR3 DNA reads TGTGCCATCAGTGAGTCGAAAAATAGCGGGACCCCACATGAGCAGTTCTTC. It translates to CAISESKNSGTPHEQFF.

The chain has TRBV6-5 and TRBJ2-7; 7 nucleotides align to TRBD2. The V gene end was trimmed by 1 base and the J gene end by 5 bases; junction bases not matched to a gene: 8. The CDR3 runs to 15 residues. Looked up from germline, CDR1 is MNHEY and CDR2 is SVGAGI. The CDR3 is CASSYYRGGRHEQYF. CDR3 nucleotide sequence: TGTGCCAGCAGTTACTATCGGGGAGGGCGACACGAGCAGTACTTC.

The gene calls are TRBV6-6 and TRBJ2-1; 11 bases are shared with TRBD2. Trimming cost V 6 bases and J 5 bases; bases outside gene matches: 6. The CDR3 length is 15 residues. The germline CDR1 and CDR2 sequences are MNHNY and SVGAGI (reference sequence). This CDR3 reads CASRWGLADHNEQFF. The DNA for the CDR3 is TGTGCCAGCAGATGGGGACTAGCGGATCACAATGAGCAGTTCTTC.

This rearrangement joins TRBV7-9 to TRBJ2-3; 8 bases map to TRBD2. Trimming removed 5 bases from V and 0 bases from J; junction bases left unmatched: 7. The germline gives CDR1 SEHNR, CDR2 FQNEAQ (reference sequence). This CDR3 spans 16 amino acids. The DNA of the CDR3 is TGTGCCAGCAGCCCGAGCGGGAGCCTAAGCACAGATACGCAGTATTTT. Residues: CASSPSGSLSTDTQYF.

V usage is TRBV7-8 and J usage is TRBJ2-7, with D tentatively TRBD1 (6 bases). The CDR3 spans 15 residues. Trimming removed 0 bases at V and 2 bases at J, with 11 bases between. Germline-derived CDR1 and CDR2 are SGHVS and FQNEAQ. CDR3 bases: TGTGCCAGCAGCTTAGCTCGGACAGCCGCCTACGAGCAGTACTTC. It translates to CASSLARTAAYEQYF.

This chain connects TRBV4-2 to TRBJ1-2; tentatively, D is TRBD1 (5 bases). Germline CDR1 LGHNA, CDR2 YNFKEQ. The CDR3 has 15 amino acids. V shed 1 base and J shed 1 base, with 10 bases lying between them. The CDR3 spells CASSQGQGVNYGYTF. In DNA form, the CDR3 reads TGTGCCAGCAGCCAAGGTCAGGGTGTTAACTATGGCTACACCTTC.

The rearrangement uses TRBV6-5 and TRBJ1-5, with D unclear. The CDR3 is 13 amino acids. The germline V gene encodes CDR1 MNHEY and CDR2 SVGAGI. V was shortened by 7 bases and J by 3 bases, with 10 bases between the two germline ends. The CDR3, as DNA: TGTGCCAGCAAACAGAACACCAATCAGCCCCAGCATTTT. Translation: CASKQNTNQPQHF.

The rearrangement uses TRBV29-1 and TRBJ2-7, with TRBD1 matching over 7 bases. After removal of 6 bases from V and 6 bases from J, the junction contained 8 bases not matched to a gene. This CDR3 comprises 12 residues. Looked up from germline, CDR1 is SQVTM and CDR2 is ANQGSEA. The CDR3 bases are TGCAGCGTCCGGGACAGCGGCTCCGAGCAGTACTTC. It translates to CSVRDSGSEQYF.

The rearrangement links TRBV9 to TRBJ2-3; 10 nucleotides match TRBD2. Trimming at V came to 4 bases and at J to 3 bases, leaving 2 bases not matched to a gene. CDR1 is SGDLS, CDR2 YYNGEE, per germline. The CDR3 covers 14 residues. This CDR3 reads CASSISGGTDTQYF. CDR3 bases: TGTGCCAGCAGCATTAGCGGGGGGACAGATACGCAGTATTTT.

V gene TRBV28 combines with J gene TRBJ1-5; TRBD1 might be the D (6 bases). The CDR3 has 13 amino acids. V lost 8 bases, J lost 7 bases, and 15 bases lay in between. Germline V lookup: CDR1 MDHEN, CDR2 SYDVKM. CDR3 residues: CASAIPGGQPQHF. CDR3 nucleotide sequence: TGTGCCAGCGCCATACCGGGGGGCCAGCCCCAGCATTTT.

The chain carries TRBV7-3 and TRBJ2-3; D might be TRBD2 (6 bases). The CDR3 is made up of 14 amino acids. Trimming pared 5 bases from V and 0 bases from J, leaving 9 bases between. Per germline, CDR1 SGHTA and CDR2 FQGTGA. This CDR3 reads CASSPGTSTDTQYF. The CDR3 DNA reads as TGTGCCAGCAGCCCCGGGACTAGCACAGATACGCAGTATTTT.

The chain is built from TRBV6-5 and TRBJ1-3, with 7 bases that match TRBD1. The germline V gene has CDR1 MNHEY and CDR2 SVGAGI. With 6 bases clipped from V and 8 bases from J, the junction kept 10 bases outside the gene matches. CDR3 length: 14 residues. CDR3: CASSRTGRGDTIYF. The CDR3 DNA sequence: TGTGCCAGCAGCCGGACAGGACGAGGGGACACCATATATTTT.

V and J are TRBV5-1 and TRBJ2-7; TRBD1 aligns across 8 bases. CDR1 and CDR2 (germline): SGHRS, YFSETQ. This CDR3 is 15 amino acids long. After removal of 0 bases from V and 4 bases from J, the junction contained 6 bases not matched to a gene. In nucleotides, the CDR3 is TGCGCCAGCAGCTTGGGGACAGGGAGAATATACGAGCAGTACTTC. Protein: CASSLGTGRIYEQYF.